This TCR beta chain emerged from a study of T cell responses to AZD1222 COVID-19 vaccine. Study-wide results and caveats: A mostly white British donor set with more females was recruited, and clonal diversity was possibly underestimated. Mapped onto spike, vaccine-associated CD4 TCRs spanned it and were dominant at 160-218 and 743-854.

CDR1 is LNHDA, CDR2 SQIVND, per germline (reference sequence). The CDR3 is made up of 12 amino acids. V was trimmed by 5 bases and J by 10 bases, leaving 14 bases between them. In this sample, this clone turned up once. Its target is unknown. This table comes from immunoSEQ multiplex PCR, and its TCRdb copy is limited to in-frame clones, with some not included. This sample has 150,000 to 250,000 clones, with roughly 92% found just once. Here the sequenced sample was peripheral blood, taken 28 days after the second AZD1222 dose. The clonotype originates from an adult who received the AZD1222 COVID-19 vaccine. The V gene is TRBV19, the J gene TRBJ1-1; D is unclear. In DNA, the CDR3 is TGTGCCAGTAGTCCCACACCCCGGGGAGCTTTCTTT. Translated, it gives CASSPTPRGAFF.